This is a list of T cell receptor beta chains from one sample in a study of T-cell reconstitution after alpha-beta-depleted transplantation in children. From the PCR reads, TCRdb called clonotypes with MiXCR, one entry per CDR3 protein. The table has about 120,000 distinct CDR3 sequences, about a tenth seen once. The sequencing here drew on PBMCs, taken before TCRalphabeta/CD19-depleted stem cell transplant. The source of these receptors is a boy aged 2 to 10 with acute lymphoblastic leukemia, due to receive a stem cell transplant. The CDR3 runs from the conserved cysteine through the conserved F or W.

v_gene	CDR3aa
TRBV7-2	CASSPYANTGELFF
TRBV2	CASSEALSVGKQYF
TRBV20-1	CSATLAGVFLEQFF
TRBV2	CAIVSGSGETQYF
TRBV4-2	CASSQYYRTGELFF
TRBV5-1	CASSADIHEQYF
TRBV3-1	CASSLTAVDEQFF
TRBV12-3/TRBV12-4	CASSHIDSSGANVLTF
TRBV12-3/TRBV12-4	CASTEPGGELGYGYTF
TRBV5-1	CASSFRTSGSSNEQYF
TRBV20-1	CSIAPIRGRTDTQYF
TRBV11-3	CASSQQQNTEAFF
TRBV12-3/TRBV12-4	CASSLKGARTGELFF
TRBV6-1	CASALRRGSYEQYF
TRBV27	CASSSYTGGGQPQHF
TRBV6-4	CASSEVVGYGYTF
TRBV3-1	CASSQGRDSYNEQFF
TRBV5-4	CASSPGWGVTGELFF
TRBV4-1	CASSQRDHRVRHNEQFF
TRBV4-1	CASSQGGGLGDIYEQYF
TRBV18	CASSPINGATNEKLFF
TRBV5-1	CASSPLGGGAEFF
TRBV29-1	CSVGPTGAKNIQYF
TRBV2	CASSKGRSGANVLTF
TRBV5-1	CASSSGQGGEKLFF
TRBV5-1	CASSRDRNSGNTIYF
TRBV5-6	CASSREAGYPLEQFF
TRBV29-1	CSARTGLLTEAFF
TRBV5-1	CASSSNTYEQYF
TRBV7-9	CASRSDRGTEAFF
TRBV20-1	CSAPGQIRGYSYNEQFF
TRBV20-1	CSAGSSGAPYNEQFF